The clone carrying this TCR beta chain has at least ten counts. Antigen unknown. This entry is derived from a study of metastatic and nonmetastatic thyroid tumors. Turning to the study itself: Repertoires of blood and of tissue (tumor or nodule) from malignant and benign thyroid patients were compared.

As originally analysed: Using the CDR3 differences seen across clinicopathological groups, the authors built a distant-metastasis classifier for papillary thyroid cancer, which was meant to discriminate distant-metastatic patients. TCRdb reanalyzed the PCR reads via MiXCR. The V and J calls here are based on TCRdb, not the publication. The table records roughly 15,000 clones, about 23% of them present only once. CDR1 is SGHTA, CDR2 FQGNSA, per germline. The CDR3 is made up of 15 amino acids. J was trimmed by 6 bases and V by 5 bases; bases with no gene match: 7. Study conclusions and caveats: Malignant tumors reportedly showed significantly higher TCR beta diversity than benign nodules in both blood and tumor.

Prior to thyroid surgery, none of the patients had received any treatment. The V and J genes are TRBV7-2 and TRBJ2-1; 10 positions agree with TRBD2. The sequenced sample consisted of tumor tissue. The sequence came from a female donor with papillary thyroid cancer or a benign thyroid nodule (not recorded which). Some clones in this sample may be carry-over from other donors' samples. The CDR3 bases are TGTGCCAGCAGCGACCAAGGGACTAGCGTCAATGAGCAGTTCTTC. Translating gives CASSDQGTSVNEQFF.